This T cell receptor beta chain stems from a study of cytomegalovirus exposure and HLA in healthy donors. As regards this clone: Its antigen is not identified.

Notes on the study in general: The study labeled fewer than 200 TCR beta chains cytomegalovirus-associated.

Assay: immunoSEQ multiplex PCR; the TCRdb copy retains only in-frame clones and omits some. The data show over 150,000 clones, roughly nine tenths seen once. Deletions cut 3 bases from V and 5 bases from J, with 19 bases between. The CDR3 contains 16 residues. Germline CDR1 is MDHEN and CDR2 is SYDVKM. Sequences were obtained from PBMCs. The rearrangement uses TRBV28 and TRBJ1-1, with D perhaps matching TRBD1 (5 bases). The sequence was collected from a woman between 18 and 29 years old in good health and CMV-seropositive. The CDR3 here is CASSLPGGKVLTEAFF. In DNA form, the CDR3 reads TGTGCCAGCAGTTTGCCCGGGGGTAAAGTTCTGACTGAAGCTTTCTTT.